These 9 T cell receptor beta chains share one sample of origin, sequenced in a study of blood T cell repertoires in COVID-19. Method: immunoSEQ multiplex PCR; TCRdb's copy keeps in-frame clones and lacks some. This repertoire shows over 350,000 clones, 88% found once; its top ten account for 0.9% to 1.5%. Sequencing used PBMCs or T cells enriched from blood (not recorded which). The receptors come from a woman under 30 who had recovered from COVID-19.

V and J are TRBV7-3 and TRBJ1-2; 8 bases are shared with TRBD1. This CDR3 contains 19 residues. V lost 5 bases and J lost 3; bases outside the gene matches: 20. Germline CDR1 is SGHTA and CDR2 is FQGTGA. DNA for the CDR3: TGTGCCAGCAGCCCGTATACCGGGACAGGCCATAAGGGCGACTATGGCTACACCTTC. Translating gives CASSPYTGTGHKGDYGYTF.

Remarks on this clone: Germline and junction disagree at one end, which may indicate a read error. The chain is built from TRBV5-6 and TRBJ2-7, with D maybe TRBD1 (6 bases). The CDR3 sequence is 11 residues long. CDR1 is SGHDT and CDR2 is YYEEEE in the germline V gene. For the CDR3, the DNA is TGTGCCAGCAGCCAAAAATCGGACAGTGGCTTC. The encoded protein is CASSQKSDSGF.

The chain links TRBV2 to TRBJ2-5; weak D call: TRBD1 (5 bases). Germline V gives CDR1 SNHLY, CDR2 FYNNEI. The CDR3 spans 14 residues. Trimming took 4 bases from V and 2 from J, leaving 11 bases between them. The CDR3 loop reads CASSVQGWQETQYF. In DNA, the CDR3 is TGTGCCAGCAGTGTGCAGGGATGGCAAGAGACCCAGTACTTC. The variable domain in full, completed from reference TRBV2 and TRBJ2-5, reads EPEVTQTPSHQVTQMGQEVILRCVPISNHLYFYWYRQILGQKVEFLVSFYNNEISEKSEIFDDQFSVERPDGSNFTLKIRSTKLEDSAMYFCASSVQGWQETQYFGPGTRLLVL.

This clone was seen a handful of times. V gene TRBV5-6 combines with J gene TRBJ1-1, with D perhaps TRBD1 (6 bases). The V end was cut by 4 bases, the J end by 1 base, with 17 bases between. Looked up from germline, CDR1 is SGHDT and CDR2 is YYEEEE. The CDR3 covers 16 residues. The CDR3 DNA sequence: TGTGCCAGCAGCCTGCCGTTGCCAGGGGCGAACACTGAAGCTTTCTTT. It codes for CASSLPLPGANTEAFF.

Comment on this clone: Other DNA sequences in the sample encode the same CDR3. DNA for the CDR3: TGTGCCAGCAGTTATGGACAGAACACTGAAGCTTTCTTT. It yields the protein CASSYGQNTEAFF. V and J are TRBV6-5 and TRBJ1-1; tentatively, D is TRBD1 (5 bases). CDR1 is MNHEY and CDR2 is SVGAGI in the germline V gene. The CDR3 covers 13 residues. V lost 3 bases to trimming and J lost 1 base, with 6 bases between them.

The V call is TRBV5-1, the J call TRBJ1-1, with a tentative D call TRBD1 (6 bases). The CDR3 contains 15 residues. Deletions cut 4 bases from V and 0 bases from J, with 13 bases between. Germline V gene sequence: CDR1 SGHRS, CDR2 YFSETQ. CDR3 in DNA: TGCGCCAGCAGCGCAGGACAGACAATGAACACTGAAGCTTTCTTT. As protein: CASSAGQTMNTEAFF.

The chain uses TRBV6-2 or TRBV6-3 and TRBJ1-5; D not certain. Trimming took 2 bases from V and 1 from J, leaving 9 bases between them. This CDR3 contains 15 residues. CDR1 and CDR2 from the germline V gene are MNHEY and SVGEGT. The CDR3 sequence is CASSYIRVSNQPQHF. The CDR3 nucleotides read TGTGCCAGCAGTTACATTCGGGTCAGCAATCAGCCCCAGCATTTT.

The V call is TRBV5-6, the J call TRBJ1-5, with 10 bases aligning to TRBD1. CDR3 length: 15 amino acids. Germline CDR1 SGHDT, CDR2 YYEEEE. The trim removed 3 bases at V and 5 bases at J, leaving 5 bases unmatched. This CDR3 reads CASSSDRGWDQPQHF. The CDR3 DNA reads TGTGCCAGCAGCTCGGACAGGGGGTGGGATCAGCCCCAGCATTTT.

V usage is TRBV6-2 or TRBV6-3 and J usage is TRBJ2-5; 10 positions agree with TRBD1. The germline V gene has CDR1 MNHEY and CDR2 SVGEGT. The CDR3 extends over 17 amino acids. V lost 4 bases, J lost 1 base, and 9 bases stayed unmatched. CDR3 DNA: TGTGCCAGCAGTTTCCTCTTGGGACAGGGGTTCCAAGAGACCCAGTACTTC. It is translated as CASSFLLGQGFQETQYF.